What follows is one T cell receptor (beta chain) and its context. Its antigen is still unknown. The data derive from a study of T cell responses to AZD1222 COVID-19 vaccine. This CDR3 is 13 amino acids long. Germline-derived CDR1 and CDR2 are GTSNPN and SVGIG (reference sequence). The trim removed 3 bases at V and 1 base at J, leaving 2 bases unmatched. Whole-study results and caveats: Reports say nearly half of spike-specific TCRs go after unmutated variant regions. In a largely white British group with more females than males, clonal diversity was possibly underestimated.

Here immunoSEQ multiplex PCR was the method, and the copy in TCRdb shows in-frame clones only, minus some. Among 120,000 to 150,000 clones listed, around 84% were seen once. This chain connects TRBV30 to TRBJ1-1; TRBD1 agrees at 7 bases. The origin of this receptor is an adult who received the AZD1222 COVID-19 vaccine. Sequenced here: peripheral blood, sampled 28 days after the second AZD1222 dose. The CDR3 sequence: CAWRGQPNTEAFF. Written as DNA, the CDR3 is TGTGCCTGGAGGGGACAGCCGAACACTGAAGCTTTCTTT.